The 14 T cell receptor beta chains presented below share a single source sample, sequenced in a study of read filtering for tumor transcriptome and immune sequencing. Molecular barcoded adaptors covering alpha/delta and beta/gamma chains were used on 400 ng RNA. TCRdb analysed the reads with MiXCR anew, one entry per CDR3 protein. Seen here are around 26,000 distinct CDR3 sequences, 14% observed once, and the top ten hold about two fifths. The sequencing input was a population of CD138-negative cells sorted from bone marrow. The source is a donor aged 40 or older with multiple myeloma.

The sample holds a few counts of this clonotype. Just one base apart from a much larger clone, this may be a read error. J is TRBJ1-5 and V is TRBV6-1; D is undetermined. This CDR3 has 15 amino acids. Trimming left V 4 bases short and J 5 bases short, with 15 bases between. Germline V lookup: CDR1 MNHNS, CDR2 SASEGT. As DNA, the CDR3 is TGTGCCAGCAGTGCTGTTTCCGGCAGTTATCAGCCCCAGCATTTT. This translates into CASSAVSGSYQPQHF.

In its sample, this clonotype was seen a few times. No conserved phenylalanine or tryptophan ends this CDR3, so it is likely a read error. It is unclear where the CDR3 begins or ends on the DNA, so no DNA is shown, and the CDR3 is as TCRdb lists it. The rearrangement joins TRBV20-1 to TRBJ1-1; the DNA was not used to check the table's D call, TRBD1. Germline V gene data show CDR1 as DFQATT and CDR2 as SNEGSKA (reference sequence). Including both end residues, the CDR3 is 11 amino acids long. The CDR3 spells CSAGTGGKAFL.

This clonotype was counted at least ten times. The chain joins TRBV9 to TRBJ1-2; 8 bases fit TRBD1. V lost 0 bases and J lost 3; bases outside the gene matches: 10. The CDR3 is 17 residues long. Germline V CDR1 and CDR2: SGDLS, YYNGEE. CDR3 sequence: CASSVDPSPTGDYGYTF. The CDR3 bases are TGTGCCAGCAGCGTAGACCCTTCCCCGACAGGGGACTATGGCTACACCTTC.

This clonotype was detected many times. This chain uses TRBV5-1 with TRBJ1-4; 9 bases are a match to TRBD1. The CDR3 has 15 residues. The germline CDR1 and CDR2 sequences are SGHRS and YFSETQ. After removal of 5 bases from V and 3 bases from J, the junction contained 5 bases not matched to a gene. The CDR3 DNA sequence: TGCGCCAGCAGTATACAGGGGGCGGCTAATGAAAAACTGTTTTTT. Translated, it gives CASSIQGAANEKLFF. Drawing the rest from reference TRBV5-1 and TRBJ1-4, the complete variable domain is KAGVTQTPRYLIKTRGQQVTLSCSPISGHRSVSWYQQTPGQGLQFLFEYFSETQRNKGNFPGRFSGRQFSNSRSEMNVSTLELGDSALYLCASSIQGAANEKLFFGSGTQLSVL.

This clonotype was seen at least ten times. The rearrangement joins TRBV5-1 to TRBJ2-7, with 8 bases that match TRBD1. The CDR3 has 12 residues. The V and J ends lost 3 bases and 4 bases, in that order; junction bases with no gene match: 0. In germline, CDR1 is SGHRS, CDR2 YFSETQ. CDR3 nucleotide sequence: TGCGCCAGCAGCTGGACAGGGTACGAGCAGTACTTC. This encodes CASSWTGYEQYF.

This clonotype was detected ten times or more. The chain joins TRBV27 to TRBJ1-6; maybe TRBD1 (5 bases). Trimming left V 4 bases short and J 13 bases short, with 14 bases between. The germline V gene has CDR1 MNHEY and CDR2 SMNVEV (reference sequence). The CDR3 is 13 amino acids. CDR3 in DNA: TGTGCCAGCAGTTGGGGGTCAGAAGCTCCCCTCCACTTT. Residues: CASSWGSEAPLHF.

Regarding this clonotype: This could be a read error, since a much larger clone is one nucleotide away. The chain uses TRBV19 and TRBJ1-1; no definite D call. There are 13 residues in the CDR3. Germline assignment: CDR1 LNHDA and CDR2 SQIVND (reference sequence). The CDR3 DNA is TGTGCCAGTAGTATAACTAGGAACACTGGAGCTTTCTTT. Translation: CASSITRNTGAFF.

This clonotype was counted ten times or more. This chain joins TRBV7-2 and TRBJ2-1; D possibly matches TRBD1 or TRBD2 (6 bases each). The V end lost 5 bases, the J end lost 1 base, and 18 bases lay between the germline ends. CDR1 is SGHTA, CDR2 FQGNSA, per germline. This CDR3 spans 17 amino acids. This chain's CDR3 is CASSHPGGQLSYNEQFF. CDR3 nucleotides: TGTGCCAGCAGCCACCCCGGGGGCCAGTTATCCTACAATGAGCAGTTCTTC. The variable domain in full, completed from reference TRBV7-2 and TRBJ2-1, reads GAGVSQSPSNKVTEKGKDVELRCDPISGHTALYWYRQSLGQGLEFLIYFQGNSAPDKSGLPSDRFSAERTGGSVSTLTIQRTQQEDSAVYLCASSHPGGQLSYNEQFFGPGTRLTVL.

The chain is built from TRBV11-1 and TRBJ2-1; 8 nucleotides line up with TRBD2. The CDR3 consists of 15 residues. V gave up 3 bases and J gave up 2 bases; unmatched junction bases: 3. CDR1 is SGHAT and CDR2 is FQDESV in the germline V gene (reference sequence). CDR3 in amino acids: CASSFGTSPYNEQFF. CDR3 coding DNA: TGTGCCAGCAGCTTTGGGACTAGTCCCTACAATGAGCAGTTCTTC. The full variable domain, in which reference TRBV11-1 and TRBJ2-1 provide the parts outside the CDR3, is EAEVAQSPRYKITEKSQAVAFWCDPISGHATLYWYRQILGQGPELLVQFQDESVVDDSQLPKDRFSAERLKGVDSTLKIQPAELGDSAMYLCASSFGTSPYNEQFFGPGTRLTVL.

This clonotype was recorded many times. The J gene is TRBJ2-1, the V gene TRBV5-1; 8 bases map to TRBD2. The V segment lost 5 bases and the J segment 5 bases; nucleotides outside the gene matches: 9. CDR3 length: 15 amino acids. Germline V gene data show CDR1 as SGHRS and CDR2 as YFSETQ. DNA of the CDR3: TGCGCCAGCAGACTCGGACTAGCTTTTAACAATGAGCAGTTCTTC. Protein: CASRLGLAFNNEQFF.

In its sample, this clonotype was seen many times. The chain joins TRBV27 to TRBJ2-1, with 7 bases aligning to TRBD2. Germline V CDR1 and CDR2: MNHEY, SMNVEV (reference sequence). Trimming took 5 bases from V and 2 from J; bases not matched to a gene: 9. The CDR3 has 16 amino acids. The CDR3 is CASSPLAGQTYNEQFF. In DNA, the CDR3 is TGTGCCAGCAGTCCCTTAGCGGGTCAAACCTACAATGAGCAGTTCTTC.

This clonotype was seen ten or more times. The V gene is TRBV6-1, the J gene TRBJ2-5, with D possibly being TRBD2 (6 bases). V lost 4 bases, J lost 7 bases, and 16 bases lay in between. Per germline, CDR1 MNHNS and CDR2 SASEGT. The CDR3 consists of 14 residues. Written as DNA, the CDR3 is TGTGCCAGCAGTGCTGGGACGGTGGAGGGGACCCAGTACTTC. It encodes CASSAGTVEGTQYF.

This clonotype has ten or more counts. The chain carries TRBV10-3 and TRBJ2-7; D may match TRBD1 or TRBD2 (6 bases each). The CDR3 length is 15 residues. The germline V gene has CDR1 ENHRY and CDR2 SYGVKD. Between the trimmed V and J ends, which lost 3 bases and 6 bases, there was a span of 18 bases. The CDR3 reads CAISDVRAGGGEQYF. The CDR3 region has the DNA TGTGCCATCAGTGATGTTAGGGCAGGAGGGGGCGAGCAGTACTTC.

This clonotype was counted ten times or more. V is TRBV7-9 and J is TRBJ2-1, with 9 positions matching TRBD1. The CDR3 loop spans 15 amino acids. The germline CDR1 and CDR2 sequences are SEHNR and FQNEAQ (reference sequence). Trimming removed 4 bases from V and 0 bases from J; junction bases left unmatched: 1. CDR3: CASSSDRGSYNEQFF. The CDR3 nucleotides are TGTGCCAGCAGCTCGGACAGGGGCTCCTACAATGAGCAGTTCTTC.